This T cell receptor (beta chain) was documented in a study of Graves' ophthalmopathy and Graves' hyperthyroidism. The wider study: No treatment had been given when peripheral blood was collected at initial diagnosis.

Someone took the PBMCs out of more than 8.5 ml of fresh peripheral blood. The V end was cut by 4 bases, the J end by 1 base, with 19 bases between. CDR1 is MGHDK and CDR2 is SYGVNS in the germline V gene. The CDR3 totals 17 residues. Amplification of the TCR beta CDR3 regions used RNA transcripts (as template). The authors performed first-round RT-PCR with HTBI primers and then a second-round multiplex PCR. TCRdb re-called the multiplex PCR reads with MiXCR, one entry per CDR3 protein. The table lists roughly 700,000 distinct CDR3 sequences, roughly 40% of them singletons. The J gene is TRBJ1-1, the V gene TRBV25-1; D unresolved. Material for sequencing was peripheral blood. The TCR originated in an adult man with Graves' ophthalmopathy. CDR3 sequence reads: CASSARASGWGNTEAFF. CDR3 coding DNA: TGTGCCAGCAGTGCTAGAGCCTCGGGGTGGGGGAACACTGAAGCTTTCTTT.